Listed below are T cell receptor beta chains from one sample, sequenced in a study of cytomegalovirus exposure and HLA in healthy donors. The protocol was immunoSEQ multiplex PCR, while the TCRdb copy is restricted to in-frame clones and leaves out a portion. The sample carries 95,000 to 150,000 clones, roughly 83% recorded once. Sequencing was performed on PBMCs. The receptors derive from a man younger than 35 in good health and CMV-seropositive. The CDR3 runs from the conserved cysteine through the conserved F or W. The D gene is left open where the match is weak. Only some rows state a clone size, as once, few, many or a class for expanded clones.

d_gene	j_gene	v_gene	abundance	CDR3nt	CDR3aa
TRBD2	TRBJ2-1	TRBV30	NA	TGTGCCTGGAGTGAACAAGCGGGGGGGCTCTACAATGAGCAGTTCTTC	CAWSEQAGGLYNEQFF
TRBD1	TRBJ2-3	TRBV2	few	TGTGCCATCCACCGACAGGGCAGCCCAGATACGCAGTATTTT	CAIHRQGSPDTQYF
NA	TRBJ2-1	TRBV13	NA	TGTGCCAGCAGCGGGGGGGGCGGGGGCGGGAATGAGCAGTTCTTC	CASSGGGGGGNEQFF
TRBD1	TRBJ2-7	TRBV27	NA	TGTGCCAGCAGACCCACGGGACAGAGCTCCTACGAGCAGTACTTC	CASRPTGQSSYEQYF
TRBD1	TRBJ1-2	TRBV7-4	NA	TGTGCCAGAGAACCGGGACAGCAAAACTATGGCTACACCTTC	CAREPGQQNYGYTF
TRBD1	TRBJ1-2	TRBV28	once	TGTGCCAGCCTAAACCCACAGGGGGCGTCCTGGCGGACCTATGGCTACACCTTC	CASLNPQGASWRTYGYTF
NA	TRBJ2-7	TRBV5-6	NA	TGTGCCAGCAGCTTGGTGGACGCGGGGATGTACTTC	CASSLVDAGMYF
NA	TRBJ1-5	TRBV19	NA	TGTGCCAGTAGTAGGGCAGGGTTTTCCAATCAGCCCCAGCATTTT	CASSRAGFSNQPQHF
NA	TRBJ1-5	TRBV30	once	TGTGCCTGGAAGCGGGGGAATCAGCCCCAGCATTTT	CAWKRGNQPQHF
NA	TRBJ2-1	TRBV4-1	NA	TGCGCCAGCAGCCAACTACAGATCTCCTACAATGAGCAGTTCTTC	CASSQLQISYNEQFF
TRBD1	TRBJ2-7	TRBV5-6	NA	TGTGCCAGCAGCGCCGACTGGGACAGGGCCTACGAGCAGTACTTC	CASSADWDRAYEQYF
NA	TRBJ1-1	TRBV19	NA	TGTGCCAGTAGTATCGGACAGACAAACACTGAAGCTTTCTTT	CASSIGQTNTEAFF
NA	TRBJ2-7	TRBV7-9	once	TGTGCCAGCAGCTTCTACCCTCGCTCCTACGAGCAGTACTTC	CASSFYPRSYEQYF
NA	TRBJ1-2	TRBV6-5	NA	TGTGCCAGCAGACGAGGGGGAGGGCCTGGCTACACCTTC	CASRRGGGPGYTF
NA	TRBJ1-4	TRBV5-1	few	TGCGCCAGCAGCGCGGGGGGGTCCCTTAATGAAAAACTGTTTTTT	CASSAGGSLNEKLFF
TRBD2	TRBJ2-5	TRBV29-1	once	TGCAGCACTTTAAGGACTAGCGGGGGGGTTCAAGAGACCCAGTACTTC	CSTLRTSGGVQETQYF
NA	TRBJ2-6	TRBV6-1	NA	TGTGCCAGCGTAGATCTCGGGGCCAACGTCCTGACTTTC	CASVDLGANVLTF
NA	TRBJ2-3	TRBV20-1	NA	TGCAGTGTTCGCGCGGATACGCAGTATTTT	CSVRADTQYF
TRBD1	TRBJ2-2	TRBV18	few	TGTGCCAGCTCACCATCGACAGGGGGCCTTCAAACCGGGGAGCTGTTTTTT	CASSPSTGGLQTGELFF
NA	TRBJ1-3	TRBV7-9	few	TGTGCCAGCAGCTTAGCAGCAGGGCCCTCTGGAAACACCATATATTTT	CASSLAAGPSGNTIYF
NA	TRBJ2-7	TRBV7-8	NA	TGTGCCAGCAGCTCCCCCGGAGGTACCACCTACGAGCAGTACTTC	CASSSPGGTTYEQYF
NA	TRBJ1-3	TRBV30	NA	TGTGCCTGGAGTGGCGGGGCAGGGGGAAACACCATATATTTT	CAWSGGAGGNTIYF
NA	TRBJ1-1	TRBV2	NA	TGTGCCAGTAGACTTGTGGCAGGGCCGAACACTGAAGCTTTCTTT	CASRLVAGPNTEAFF
NA	TRBJ2-7	TRBV6-5	few	TGTGCCAGCAGTCAGGGGATCTACGAGCAGTACTTC	CASSQGIYEQYF
NA	TRBJ1-2	TRBV5-4	once	TGTGCCAGCAGCTTGATGGGGCAGGGAAATGGCTACACCTTC	CASSLMGQGNGYTF
TRBD1	TRBJ2-7	TRBV9	NA	TGTGCCAGCAGCGCCCGAGGACAGGGGGCTTACGAGCAGTACTTC	CASSARGQGAYEQYF
TRBD1	TRBJ1-5	TRBV18	once	TGTGCCAGCTCACTGGGACAGGGAAGTCAGCCCCAGCATTTT	CASSLGQGSQPQHF
NA	TRBJ2-7	TRBV28	NA	TGTGCCACCCTCTCGGAGGTTGGGTCCTACGAGCAGTACTTC	CATLSEVGSYEQYF
TRBD1	TRBJ2-7	TRBV7-9	NA	TGTGCCAGCAGCTTGGGACAGGGTCGTGGCAGCGAGCAGTACTTC	CASSLGQGRGSEQYF
NA	TRBJ1-1	TRBV6-5	few	TGTGCCAGCAGTTACGGCCCGGGGAACACTGAAGCTTTCTTT	CASSYGPGNTEAFF
NA	TRBJ2-1	TRBV19	NA	TGTGCCAGTATTGCTGGTCCCCGGTCCCATGAGCAGTTCTTC	CASIAGPRSHEQFF
NA	TRBJ1-1	TRBV29-1	NA	TGCAGCGCGGGTGACGGACAGACGAACACTGAAGCTTTCTTT	CSAGDGQTNTEAFF
TRBD2	TRBJ2-5	TRBV5-5	few	TGTGCCAGCTTGCGAGGCGGGGGGTTTGGTGAGACCCAGTACTTC	CASLRGGGFGETQYF
NA	TRBJ1-5	TRBV4-1	NA	TGCGCCAGCAGCCAAGAAGCGTATGGCGGTCAGCCCCAGCATTTT	CASSQEAYGGQPQHF
TRBD1	TRBJ1-5	TRBV4-1	NA	TGCGCCAGCAGCCAAGATGACAGGGCCCCTGATCAGCCCCAGCATTTT	CASSQDDRAPDQPQHF
TRBD2	TRBJ2-3	TRBV7-3	NA	TGTGCCAGCAGCTTACAAGCGGGGCCCACAGATACGCAGTATTTT	CASSLQAGPTDTQYF
NA	TRBJ2-1	TRBV11-3	few	TGTGCCAGCTCGAGAGGCGATGAGCAGTTCTTC	CASSRGDEQFF
TRBD1	TRBJ2-7	TRBV7-7	few	TGTGCCAGCAGCGCGGGACAGGGGGACGGGGACGAGCAGTACTTC	CASSAGQGDGDEQYF
NA	TRBJ1-6	TRBV28	NA	TGTGCCAGCAGCCCGGTGGGAGGGCCTGTCACCCTCCACTTT	CASSPVGGPVTLHF
TRBD1	TRBJ2-6	TRBV7-2	NA	TGTGCCAGCACCTCCGGACAGGGGAAGGCAGGGGCCAACGTCCTGACTTTC	CASTSGQGKAGANVLTF
NA	TRBJ1-1	TRBV6-5	NA	TGTGCCAGCAAGGTCGGGGTTGAAGCTTTCTTT	CASKVGVEAFF
TRBD1	TRBJ1-6	TRBV4-1	NA	TGCGCCAGCAGCGACGACAGGGCTGGTGGGAATTCACCCCTCCACTTT	CASSDDRAGGNSPLHF
TRBD1	TRBJ2-7	TRBV14	NA	TGTGCCAGCAGCCAAGCGGGGACAGGGATTTACGAGCAGTACTTC	CASSQAGTGIYEQYF
NA	TRBJ2-1	TRBV19	NA	TGTGCCAGTAGGGCAGGGTCACCCTACAATGAGCAGTTCTTC	CASRAGSPYNEQFF
NA	TRBJ2-5	TRBV28	NA	TGTGCCAGCAGTTTAGGCCAACGTACCCAGTACTTC	CASSLGQRTQYF
TRBD2	TRBJ2-7	TRBV10-3	NA	TGTGCCATCAGTGATGCTAGCGGCTTCTCCTACGAGCAGTACTTC	CAISDASGFSYEQYF